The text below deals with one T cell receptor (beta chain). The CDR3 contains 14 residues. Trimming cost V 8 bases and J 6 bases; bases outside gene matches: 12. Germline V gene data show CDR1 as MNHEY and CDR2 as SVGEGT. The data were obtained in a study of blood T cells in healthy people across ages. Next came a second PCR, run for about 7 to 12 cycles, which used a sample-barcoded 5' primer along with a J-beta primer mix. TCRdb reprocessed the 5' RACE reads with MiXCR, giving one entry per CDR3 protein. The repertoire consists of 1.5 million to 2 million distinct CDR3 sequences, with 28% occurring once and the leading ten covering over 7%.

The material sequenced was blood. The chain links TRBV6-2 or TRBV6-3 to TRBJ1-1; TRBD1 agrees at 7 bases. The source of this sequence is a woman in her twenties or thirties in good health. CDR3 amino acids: CASGHRGGLSEAFF. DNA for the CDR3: TGTGCCAGCGGGCACAGGGGTGGTCTTTCTGAAGCTTTCTTT.